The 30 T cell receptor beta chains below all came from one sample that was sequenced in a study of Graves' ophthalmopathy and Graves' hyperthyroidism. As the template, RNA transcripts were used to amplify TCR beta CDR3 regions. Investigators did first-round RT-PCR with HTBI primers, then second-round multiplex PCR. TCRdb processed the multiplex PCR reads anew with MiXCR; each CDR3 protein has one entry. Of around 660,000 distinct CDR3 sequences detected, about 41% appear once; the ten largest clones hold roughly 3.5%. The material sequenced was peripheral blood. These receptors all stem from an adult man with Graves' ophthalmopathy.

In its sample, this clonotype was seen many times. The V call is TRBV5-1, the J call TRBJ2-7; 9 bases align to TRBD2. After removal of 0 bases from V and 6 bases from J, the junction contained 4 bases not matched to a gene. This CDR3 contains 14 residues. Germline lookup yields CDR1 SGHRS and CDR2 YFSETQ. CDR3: CASSLVSGSGEQYF. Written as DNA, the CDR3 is TGCGCCAGCAGCTTGGTTAGCGGGAGTGGCGAGCAGTACTTC.

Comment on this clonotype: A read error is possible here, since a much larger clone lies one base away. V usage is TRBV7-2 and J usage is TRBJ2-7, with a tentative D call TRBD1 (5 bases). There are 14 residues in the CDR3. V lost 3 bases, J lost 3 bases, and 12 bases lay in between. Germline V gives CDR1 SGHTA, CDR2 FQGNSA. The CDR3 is CTSSLGQVSYEQYF. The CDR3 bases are TGTACCAGCAGCTTGGGGCAGGTGAGCTACGAGCAGTACTTC.

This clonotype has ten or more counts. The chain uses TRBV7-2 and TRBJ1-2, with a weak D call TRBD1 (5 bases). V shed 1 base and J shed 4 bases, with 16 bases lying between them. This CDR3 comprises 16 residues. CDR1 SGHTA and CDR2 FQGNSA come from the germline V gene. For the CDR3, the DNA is TGTGCCAGCAGCTTAGTGCAGGGTGACTCGGGCTATGGCTACACCTTC. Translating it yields CASSLVQGDSGYGYTF.

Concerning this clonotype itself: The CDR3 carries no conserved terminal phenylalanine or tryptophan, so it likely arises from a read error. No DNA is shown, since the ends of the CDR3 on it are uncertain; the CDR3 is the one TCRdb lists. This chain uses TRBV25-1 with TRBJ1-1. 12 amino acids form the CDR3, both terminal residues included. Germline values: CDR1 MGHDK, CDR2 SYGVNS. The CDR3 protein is CASSDLSTEALS.

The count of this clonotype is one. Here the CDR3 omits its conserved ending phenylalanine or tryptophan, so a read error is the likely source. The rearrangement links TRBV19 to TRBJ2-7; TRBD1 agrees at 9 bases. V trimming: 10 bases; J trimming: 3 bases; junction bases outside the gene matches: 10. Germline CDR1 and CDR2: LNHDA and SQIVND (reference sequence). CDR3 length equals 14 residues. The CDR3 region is CATSGTGSFYEQYL. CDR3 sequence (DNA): TGTGCCACCTCCGGGACAGGGTCTTTCTACGAGCAGTACCTC.

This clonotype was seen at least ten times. The CDR3 loop reads CASSLGGQGTGELFF. The CDR3 DNA follows: TGTGCCAGCAGCTTAGGCGGACAGGGCACCGGGGAGCTGTTTTTT. The chain uses TRBV7-2 and TRBJ2-2; TRBD1 aligns across 8 bases. Germline CDR1 reads SGHTA; CDR2 reads FQGNSA. Trimming cost V 1 base and J 4 bases; bases outside gene matches: 2. The length of the CDR3 is 15 residues.

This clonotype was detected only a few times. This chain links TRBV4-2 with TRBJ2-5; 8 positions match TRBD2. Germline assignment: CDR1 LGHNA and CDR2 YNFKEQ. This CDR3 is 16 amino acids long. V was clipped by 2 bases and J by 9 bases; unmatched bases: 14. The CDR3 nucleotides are TGTGCCAGCAGCCAATATTGGACTAGCCTCTTGGGGGCCCAGTACTTC. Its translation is CASSQYWTSLLGAQYF.

The CDR3 coding sequence is TGCAGCGTTGCGGAGGATGATGGAAACACCTTC. Translation: CSVAEDDGNTF. The chain carries TRBV29-1 and TRBJ1-2; D not resolved. CDR3 length: 11 amino acids. Germline V gene data show CDR1 as SQVTM and CDR2 as ANQGSEA. Trimming removed 4 bases from V and 12 bases from J, with 15 bases in between.

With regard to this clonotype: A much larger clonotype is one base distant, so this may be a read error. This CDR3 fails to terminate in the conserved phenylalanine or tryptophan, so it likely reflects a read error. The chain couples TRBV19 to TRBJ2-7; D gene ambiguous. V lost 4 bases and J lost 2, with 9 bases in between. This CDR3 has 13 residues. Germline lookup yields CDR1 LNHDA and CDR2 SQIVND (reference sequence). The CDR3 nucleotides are TGTGCCAGTAGTACCGGGCCCGCCTACGAGCAGTACCTC. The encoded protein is CASSTGPAYEQYL.

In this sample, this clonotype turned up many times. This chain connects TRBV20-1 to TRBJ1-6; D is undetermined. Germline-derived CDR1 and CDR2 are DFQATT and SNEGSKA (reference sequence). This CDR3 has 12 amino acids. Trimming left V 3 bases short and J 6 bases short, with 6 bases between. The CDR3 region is CSARIGNSPLHF. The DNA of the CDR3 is TGCAGTGCTAGGATCGGTAATTCACCCCTCCACTTT.

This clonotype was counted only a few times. The CDR3 is CAWSGGQGYEQYF. The CDR3 region has the DNA TGTGCCTGGAGTGGCGGACAGGGCTACGAGCAGTACTTC. V is TRBV30 and J is TRBJ2-7, with 8 nucleotides matching TRBD1. This CDR3 contains 13 residues. V shed 1 base and J 3 bases; nucleotides not matched to a gene: 2. Germline CDR1 and CDR2: GTSNPN and SVGIG (reference sequence).

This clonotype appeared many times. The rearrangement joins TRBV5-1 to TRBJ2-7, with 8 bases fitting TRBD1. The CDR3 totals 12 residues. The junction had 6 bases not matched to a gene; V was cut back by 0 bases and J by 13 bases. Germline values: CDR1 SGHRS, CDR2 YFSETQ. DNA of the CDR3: TGCGCCAGCAGCTTGGGAGACAGGGGTTTTTACTTC. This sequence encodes CASSLGDRGFYF.

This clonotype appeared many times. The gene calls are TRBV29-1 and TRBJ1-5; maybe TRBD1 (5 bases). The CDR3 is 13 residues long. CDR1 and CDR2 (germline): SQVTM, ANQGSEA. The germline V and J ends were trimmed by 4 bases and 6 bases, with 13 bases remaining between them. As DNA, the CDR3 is TGCAGCGTTGGGTCCGGGGACGGTCAGCCCCAGCATTTT. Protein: CSVGSGDGQPQHF.

The CDR3 sequence is CASSLGQSLGAQHF. CDR3 nucleotides: TGTGCCAGCAGTTTAGGACAGTCCTTGGGGGCCCAGCATTTT. This sequence joins TRBV12-3 or TRBV12-4 and TRBJ1-5; maybe TRBD1 (5 bases). This CDR3 is 14 amino acids long. Trimming stripped 1 base from V and 11 bases from J, with 15 bases between.

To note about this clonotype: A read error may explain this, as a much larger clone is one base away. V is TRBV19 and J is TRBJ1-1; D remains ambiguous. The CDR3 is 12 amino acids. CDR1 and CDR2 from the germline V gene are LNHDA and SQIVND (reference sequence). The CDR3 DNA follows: TGTGCTACAAAGACTCCGAGTACTGAAGCTTTCTTT. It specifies CATKTPSTEAFF. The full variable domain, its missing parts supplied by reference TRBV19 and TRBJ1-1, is DGGITQSPKYLFRKEGQNVTLSCEQNLNHDAMYWYRQDPGQGLRLIYYSQIVNDFQKGDIAEGYSVSREKKESFPLTVTSAQKNPTAFYLCATKTPSTEAFFGQGTRLTVV.

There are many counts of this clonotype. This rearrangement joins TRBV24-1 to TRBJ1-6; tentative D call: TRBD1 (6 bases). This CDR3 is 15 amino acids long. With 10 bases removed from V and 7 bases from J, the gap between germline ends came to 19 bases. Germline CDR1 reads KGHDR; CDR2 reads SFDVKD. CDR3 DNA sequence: TGTGCCACTTCATCAGGGGAAGAGCGGAATTCACCCCTCCACTTT. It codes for CATSSGEERNSPLHF.

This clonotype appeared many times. The CDR3 coding sequence is TGTGCCAGCAGCTTAGCGAGGGTGCCCAAGTACGAGCAGTACTTC. Protein: CASSLARVPKYEQYF. The V and J genes are TRBV7-8 and TRBJ2-7; tentative D call: TRBD2 (5 bases). The CDR3 is 15 amino acids. V gave up 0 bases and J gave up 4 bases, with 13 bases separating them. Germline CDR1 is SGHVS and CDR2 is FQNEAQ.

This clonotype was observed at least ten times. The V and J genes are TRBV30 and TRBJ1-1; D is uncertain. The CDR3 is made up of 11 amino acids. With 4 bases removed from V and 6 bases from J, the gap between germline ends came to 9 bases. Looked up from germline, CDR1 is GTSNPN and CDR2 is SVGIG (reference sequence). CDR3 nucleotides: TGTGCCTGGACGGTGCGAGCTGAAGCTTTCTTT. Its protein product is CAWTVRAEAFF.

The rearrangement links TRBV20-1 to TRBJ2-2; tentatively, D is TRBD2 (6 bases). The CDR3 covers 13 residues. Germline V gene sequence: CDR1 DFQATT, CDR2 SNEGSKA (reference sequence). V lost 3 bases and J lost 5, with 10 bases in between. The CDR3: CSARDYDTGELFF. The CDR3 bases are TGCAGTGCTAGGGACTACGATACCGGGGAGCTGTTTTTT.

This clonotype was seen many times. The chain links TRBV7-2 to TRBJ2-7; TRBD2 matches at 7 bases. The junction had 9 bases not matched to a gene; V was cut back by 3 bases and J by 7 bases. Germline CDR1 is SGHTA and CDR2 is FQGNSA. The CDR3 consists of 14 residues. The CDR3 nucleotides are TGTGCCAGCAGCTTTTCTCCTAGCGGCCCTGAGCAGTACTTC. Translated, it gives CASSFSPSGPEQYF. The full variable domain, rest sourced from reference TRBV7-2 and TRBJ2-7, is GAGVSQSPSNKVTEKGKDVELRCDPISGHTALYWYRQSLGQGLEFLIYFQGNSAPDKSGLPSDRFSAERTGGSVSTLTIQRTQQEDSAVYLCASSFSPSGPEQYFGPGTRLTVT.

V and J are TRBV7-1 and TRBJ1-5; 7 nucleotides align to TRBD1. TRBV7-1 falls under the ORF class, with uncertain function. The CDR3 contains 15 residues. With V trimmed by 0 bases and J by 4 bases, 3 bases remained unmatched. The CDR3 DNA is TGTGCCAGCAGCTCAGCCGGGACAGATAATCAGCCCCAGCATTTT. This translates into CASSSAGTDNQPQHF.

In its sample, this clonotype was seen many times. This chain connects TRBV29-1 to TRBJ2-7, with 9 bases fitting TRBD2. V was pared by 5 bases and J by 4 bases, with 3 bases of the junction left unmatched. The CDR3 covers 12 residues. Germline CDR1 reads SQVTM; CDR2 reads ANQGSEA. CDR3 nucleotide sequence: TGCAGCGTTCTGGGACTAGCTTACGAGCAGTACTTC. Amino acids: CSVLGLAYEQYF.

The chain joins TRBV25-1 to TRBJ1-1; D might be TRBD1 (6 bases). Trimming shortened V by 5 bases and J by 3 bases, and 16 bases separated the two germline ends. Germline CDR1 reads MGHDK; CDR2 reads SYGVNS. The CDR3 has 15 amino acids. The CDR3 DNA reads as TGTGCCAGCAGTTCGGGGGGGGGGCAGGACACTGAAGCTTTCTTT. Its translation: CASSSGGGQDTEAFF.

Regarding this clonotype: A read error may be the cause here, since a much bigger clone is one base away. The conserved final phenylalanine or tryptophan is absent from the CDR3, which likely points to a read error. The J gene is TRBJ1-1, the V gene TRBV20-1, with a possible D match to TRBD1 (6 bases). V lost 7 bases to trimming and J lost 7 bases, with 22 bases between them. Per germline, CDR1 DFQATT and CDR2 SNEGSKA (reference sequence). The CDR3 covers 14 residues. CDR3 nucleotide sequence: TGCAGTGTTTTACCGACGACAGGAAGCAGTGAAGCTTTCATT. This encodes CSVLPTTGSSEAFI.

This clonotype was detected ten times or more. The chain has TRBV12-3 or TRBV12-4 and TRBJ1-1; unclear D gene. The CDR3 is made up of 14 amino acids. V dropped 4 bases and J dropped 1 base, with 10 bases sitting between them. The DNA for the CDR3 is TGTGCCAGCAGTTCCCTCGGGCAGAACACTGAAGCTTTCTTT. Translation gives CASSSLGQNTEAFF.

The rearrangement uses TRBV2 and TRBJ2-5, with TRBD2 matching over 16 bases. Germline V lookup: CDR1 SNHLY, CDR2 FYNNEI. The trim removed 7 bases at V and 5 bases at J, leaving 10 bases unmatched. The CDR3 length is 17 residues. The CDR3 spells CASTRGTSGGVSETQYF. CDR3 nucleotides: TGTGCCAGCACCCGGGGGACTAGCGGGGGGGTATCCGAGACCCAGTACTTC.

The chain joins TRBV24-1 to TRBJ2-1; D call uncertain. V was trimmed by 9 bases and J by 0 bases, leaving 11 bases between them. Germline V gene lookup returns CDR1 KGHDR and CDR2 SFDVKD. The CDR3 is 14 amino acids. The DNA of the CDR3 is TGTGCCACCCGGAGCTCGAACTCCTACAATGAGCAGTTCTTC. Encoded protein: CATRSSNSYNEQFF.

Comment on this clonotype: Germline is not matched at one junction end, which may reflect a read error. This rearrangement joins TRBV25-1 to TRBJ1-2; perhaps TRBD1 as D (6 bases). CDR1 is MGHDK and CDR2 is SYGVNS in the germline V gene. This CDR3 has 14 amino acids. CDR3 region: CDSSNRQVPYGYTF. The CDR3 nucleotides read TGTGACAGCAGTAACAGACAGGTCCCTTATGGCTACACCTTC.

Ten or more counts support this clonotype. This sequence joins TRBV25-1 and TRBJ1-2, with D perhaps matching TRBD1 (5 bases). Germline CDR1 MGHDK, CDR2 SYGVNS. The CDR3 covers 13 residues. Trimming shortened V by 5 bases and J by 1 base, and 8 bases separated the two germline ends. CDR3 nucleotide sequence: TGTGCCAGCAGTTTAGGGGTTAACTATGGCTACACCTTC. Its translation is CASSLGVNYGYTF.

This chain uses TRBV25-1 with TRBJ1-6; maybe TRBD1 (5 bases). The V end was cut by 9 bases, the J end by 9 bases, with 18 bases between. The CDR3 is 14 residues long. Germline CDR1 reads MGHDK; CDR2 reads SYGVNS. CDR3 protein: CASGSGTGSSPLHF. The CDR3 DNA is TGTGCCAGTGGGTCCGGGACGGGATCTTCACCCCTCCACTTT. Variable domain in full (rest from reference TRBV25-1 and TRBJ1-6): EADIYQTPRYLVIGTGKKITLECSQTMGHDKMYWYQQDPGMELHLIHYSYGVNSTEKGDLSSESTVSRIRTEHFPLTLESARPSHTSQYLCASGSGTGSSPLHFGNGTRLTVT.